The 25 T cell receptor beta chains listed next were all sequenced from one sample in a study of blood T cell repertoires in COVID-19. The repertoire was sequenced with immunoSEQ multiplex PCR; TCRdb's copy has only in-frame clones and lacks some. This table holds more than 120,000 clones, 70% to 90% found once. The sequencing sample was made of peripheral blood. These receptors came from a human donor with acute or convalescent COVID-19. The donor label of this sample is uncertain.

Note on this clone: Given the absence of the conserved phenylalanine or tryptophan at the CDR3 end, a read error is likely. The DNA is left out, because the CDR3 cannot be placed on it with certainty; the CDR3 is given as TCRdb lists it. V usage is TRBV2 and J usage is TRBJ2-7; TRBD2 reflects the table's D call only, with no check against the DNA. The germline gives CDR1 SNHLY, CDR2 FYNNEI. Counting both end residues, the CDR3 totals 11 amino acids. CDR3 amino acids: CASIRRSAAKL.

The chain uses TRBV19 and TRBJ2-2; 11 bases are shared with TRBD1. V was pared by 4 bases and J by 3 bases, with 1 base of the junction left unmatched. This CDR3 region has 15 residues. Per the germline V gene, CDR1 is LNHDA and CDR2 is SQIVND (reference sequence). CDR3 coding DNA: TGTGCCAGTAGTAGGGACAGGGGGTACACCGGGGAGCTGTTTTTT. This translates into CASSRDRGYTGELFF.

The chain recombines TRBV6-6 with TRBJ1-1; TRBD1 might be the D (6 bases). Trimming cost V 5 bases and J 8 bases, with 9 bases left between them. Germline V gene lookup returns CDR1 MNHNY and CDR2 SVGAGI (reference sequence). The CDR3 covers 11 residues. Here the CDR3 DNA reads TGTGCCAGCAGTCCGCAGGGGGAAGCTTTCTTT. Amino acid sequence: CASSPQGEAFF.

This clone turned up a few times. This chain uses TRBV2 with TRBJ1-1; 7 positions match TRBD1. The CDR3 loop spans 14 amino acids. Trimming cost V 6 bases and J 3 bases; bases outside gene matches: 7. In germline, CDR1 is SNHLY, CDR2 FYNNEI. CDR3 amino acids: CASSPTGMDTEAFF. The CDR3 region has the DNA TGTGCCAGCAGCCCGACAGGGATGGACACTGAAGCTTTCTTT.

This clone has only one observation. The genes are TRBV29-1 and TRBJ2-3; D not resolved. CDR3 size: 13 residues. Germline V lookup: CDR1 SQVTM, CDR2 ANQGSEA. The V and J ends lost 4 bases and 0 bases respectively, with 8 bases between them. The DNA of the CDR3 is TGCAGCGTTGTCCCTTCTAGCACAGATACGCAGTATTTT. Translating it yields CSVVPSSTDTQYF.

In nucleotides, the CDR3 is TGTGCCACCAGCAGAGATTTAAGGACAGGGAAAAACATTCAGTACTTC. Protein product: CATSRDLRTGKNIQYF. The V call is TRBV15, the J call TRBJ2-4; 8 bases are a match to TRBD1. Unmatched junction bases numbered 5, after V lost 0 bases and J lost 4 bases. This CDR3 contains 16 residues. Germline CDR1 reads LNHNV; CDR2 reads YYDKDF (reference sequence).

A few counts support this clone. CDR3 bases: TGTGCCAGCAGCTCCTACTACGAGCAGTACTTC. Its protein is CASSSYYEQYF. The chain employs TRBV5-6 and TRBJ2-7; D gene ambiguous. The CDR3 extends over 11 amino acids. Germline-derived CDR1 and CDR2 are SGHDT and YYEEEE. Trimming cost V 3 bases and J 3 bases, with 4 bases left between them.

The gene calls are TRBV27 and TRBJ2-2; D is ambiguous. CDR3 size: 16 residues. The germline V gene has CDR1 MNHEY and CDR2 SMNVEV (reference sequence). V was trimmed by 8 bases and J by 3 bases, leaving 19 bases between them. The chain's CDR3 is CASPYLAELDTGELFF. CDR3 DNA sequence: TGTGCCAGCCCTTACTTAGCCGAACTTGACACCGGGGAGCTGTTTTTT.

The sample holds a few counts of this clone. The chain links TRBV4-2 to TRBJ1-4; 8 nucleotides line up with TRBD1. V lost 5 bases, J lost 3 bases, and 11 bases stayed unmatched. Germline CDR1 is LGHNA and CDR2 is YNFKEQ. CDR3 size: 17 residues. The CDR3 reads CASSLRQGLSANEKLFF. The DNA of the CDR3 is TGTGCCAGCAGCTTGCGACAGGGGCTTTCGGCTAATGAAAAACTGTTTTTT.

DNA of the CDR3: TGTGCCAGTAGTATCGACAGGGGGCCGGGAAACACCATATATTTT. Translation gives CASSIDRGPGNTIYF. The chain recombines TRBV19 with TRBJ1-3; TRBD1 matches 10 bases. Trimming removed 3 bases from V and 4 bases from J; junction bases left unmatched: 3. Germline CDR1 and CDR2: LNHDA and SQIVND (reference sequence). The CDR3 is made up of 15 amino acids. Filled out from reference TRBV19 and TRBJ1-3, the complete variable domain reads DGGITQSPKYLFRKEGQNVTLSCEQNLNHDAMYWYRQDPGQGLRLIYYSQIVNDFQKGDIAEGYSVSREKKESFPLTVTSAQKNPTAFYLCASSIDRGPGNTIYFGEGSWLTVV.

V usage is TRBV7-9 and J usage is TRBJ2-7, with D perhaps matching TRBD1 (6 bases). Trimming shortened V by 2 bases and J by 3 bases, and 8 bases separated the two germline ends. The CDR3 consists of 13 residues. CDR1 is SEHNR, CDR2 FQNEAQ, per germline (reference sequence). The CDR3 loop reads CASSLRDIYEQYF. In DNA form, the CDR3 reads TGTGCCAGCAGCTTACGGGACATCTACGAGCAGTACTTC.

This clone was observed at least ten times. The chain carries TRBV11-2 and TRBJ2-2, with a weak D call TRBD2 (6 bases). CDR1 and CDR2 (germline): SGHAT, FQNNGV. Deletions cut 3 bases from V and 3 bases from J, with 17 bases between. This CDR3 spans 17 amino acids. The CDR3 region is CASSFHRASDHTGELFF. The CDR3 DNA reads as TGTGCCAGCAGCTTTCATAGGGCTAGCGACCACACCGGGGAGCTGTTTTTT.

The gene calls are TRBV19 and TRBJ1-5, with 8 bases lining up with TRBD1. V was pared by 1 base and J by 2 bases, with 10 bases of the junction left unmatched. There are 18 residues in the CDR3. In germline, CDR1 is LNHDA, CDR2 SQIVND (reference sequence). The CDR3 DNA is TGTGCCAGTAGTATAGGTCGGGGACAGGCAGGCGGCAATCAGCCCCAGCATTTT. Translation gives CASSIGRGQAGGNQPQHF.

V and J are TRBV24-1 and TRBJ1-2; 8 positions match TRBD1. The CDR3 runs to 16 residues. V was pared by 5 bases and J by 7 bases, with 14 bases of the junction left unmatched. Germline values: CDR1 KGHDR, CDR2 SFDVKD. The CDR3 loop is CATSGTGLDKDGGYTF. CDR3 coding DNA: TGTGCCACCAGTGGGACAGGGCTCGACAAAGATGGTGGCTACACCTTC.

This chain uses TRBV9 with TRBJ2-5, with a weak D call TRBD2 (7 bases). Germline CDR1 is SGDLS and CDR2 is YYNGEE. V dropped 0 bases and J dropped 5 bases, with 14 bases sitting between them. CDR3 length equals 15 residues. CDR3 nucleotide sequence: TGTGCCAGCAGCGTAGGAGGGGGGGTGCGGGAGACCCAGTACTTC. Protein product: CASSVGGGVRETQYF.

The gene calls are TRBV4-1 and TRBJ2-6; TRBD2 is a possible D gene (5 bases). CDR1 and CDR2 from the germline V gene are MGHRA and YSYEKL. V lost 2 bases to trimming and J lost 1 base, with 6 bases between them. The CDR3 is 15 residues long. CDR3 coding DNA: TGCGCCAGCAGCCAATGGACTTCTGGGGCCAACGTCCTGACTTTC. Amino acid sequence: CASSQWTSGANVLTF.

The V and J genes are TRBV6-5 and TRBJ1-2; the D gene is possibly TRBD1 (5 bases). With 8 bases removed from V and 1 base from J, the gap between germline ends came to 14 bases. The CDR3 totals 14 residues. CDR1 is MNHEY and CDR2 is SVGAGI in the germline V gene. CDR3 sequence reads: CASLPPGGNYGYTF. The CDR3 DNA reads TGTGCCAGCCTCCCCCCGGGGGGTAACTATGGCTACACCTTC.

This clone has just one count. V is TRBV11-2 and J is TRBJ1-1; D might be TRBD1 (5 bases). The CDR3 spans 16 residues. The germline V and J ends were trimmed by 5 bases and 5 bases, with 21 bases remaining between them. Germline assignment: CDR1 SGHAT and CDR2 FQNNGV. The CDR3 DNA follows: TGTGCCAGCAGCCCCCGGGACGGAGCGGGTAGGACTGAAGCTTTCTTT. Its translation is CASSPRDGAGRTEAFF.

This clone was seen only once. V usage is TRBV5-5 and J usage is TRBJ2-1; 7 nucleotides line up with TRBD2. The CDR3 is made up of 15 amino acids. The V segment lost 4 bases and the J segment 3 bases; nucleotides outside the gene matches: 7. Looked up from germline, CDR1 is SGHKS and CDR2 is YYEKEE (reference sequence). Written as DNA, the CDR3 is TGTGCCAGCAGCCTGAGCGGGACGGGCTACAATGAGCAGTTCTTC. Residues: CASSLSGTGYNEQFF.

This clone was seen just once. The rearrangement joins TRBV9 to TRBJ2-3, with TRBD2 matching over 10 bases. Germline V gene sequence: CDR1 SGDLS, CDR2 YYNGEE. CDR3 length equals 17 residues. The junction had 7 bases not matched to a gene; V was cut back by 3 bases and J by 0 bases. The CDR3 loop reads CASSASSGGPSTDTQYF. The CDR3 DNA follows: TGTGCCAGCAGCGCTTCTAGCGGGGGCCCTAGCACAGATACGCAGTATTTT.

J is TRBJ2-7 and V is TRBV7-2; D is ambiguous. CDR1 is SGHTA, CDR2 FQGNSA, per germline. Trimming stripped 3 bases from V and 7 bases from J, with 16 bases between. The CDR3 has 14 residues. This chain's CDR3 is CASSFSAGPWEQYV. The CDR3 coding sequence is TGTGCCAGCAGCTTTTCGGCAGGTCCGTGGGAGCAGTACGTC.

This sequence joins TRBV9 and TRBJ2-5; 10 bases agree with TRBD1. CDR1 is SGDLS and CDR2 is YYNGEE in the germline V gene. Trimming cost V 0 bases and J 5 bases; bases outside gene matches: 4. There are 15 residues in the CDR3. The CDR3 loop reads CASSVEGGQGETQYF. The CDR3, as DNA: TGTGCCAGCAGCGTAGAAGGGGGACAGGGGGAGACCCAGTACTTC.

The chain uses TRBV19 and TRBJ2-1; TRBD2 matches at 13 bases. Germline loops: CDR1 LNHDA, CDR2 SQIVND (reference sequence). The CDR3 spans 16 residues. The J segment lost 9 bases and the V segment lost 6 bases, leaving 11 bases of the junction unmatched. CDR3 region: CASSPIGTSGNFEQFF. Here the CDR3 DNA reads TGTGCCAGTAGCCCAATCGGGACTAGCGGGAATTTTGAGCAGTTCTTC. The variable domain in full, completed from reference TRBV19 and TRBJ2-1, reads DGGITQSPKYLFRKEGQNVTLSCEQNLNHDAMYWYRQDPGQGLRLIYYSQIVNDFQKGDIAEGYSVSREKKESFPLTVTSAQKNPTAFYLCASSPIGTSGNFEQFFGPGTRLTVL.

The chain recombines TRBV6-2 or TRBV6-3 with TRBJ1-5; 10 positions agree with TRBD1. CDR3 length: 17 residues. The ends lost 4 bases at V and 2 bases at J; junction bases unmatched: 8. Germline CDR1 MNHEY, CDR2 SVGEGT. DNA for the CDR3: TGTGCCAGCAGTTCAACAAGACAGGGGGCCCGCAATCAGCCCCAGCATTTT. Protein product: CASSSTRQGARNQPQHF.

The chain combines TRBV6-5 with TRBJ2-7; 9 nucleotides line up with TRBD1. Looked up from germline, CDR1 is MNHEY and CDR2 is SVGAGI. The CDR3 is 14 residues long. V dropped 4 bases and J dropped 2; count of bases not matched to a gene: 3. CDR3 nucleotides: TGTGCCAGCAGTTCCCGGACAGGGGCCTACGAGCAGTACTTC. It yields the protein CASSSRTGAYEQYF.